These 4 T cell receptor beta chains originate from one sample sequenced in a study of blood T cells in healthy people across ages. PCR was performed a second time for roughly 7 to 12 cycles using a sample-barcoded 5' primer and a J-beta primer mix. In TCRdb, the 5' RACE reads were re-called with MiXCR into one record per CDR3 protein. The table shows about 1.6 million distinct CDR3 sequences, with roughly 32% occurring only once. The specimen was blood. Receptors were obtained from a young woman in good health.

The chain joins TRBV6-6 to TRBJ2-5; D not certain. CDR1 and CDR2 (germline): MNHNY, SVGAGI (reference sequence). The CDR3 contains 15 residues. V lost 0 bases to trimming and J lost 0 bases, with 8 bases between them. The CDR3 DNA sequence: TGTGCCAGCAGTTACTCGAGCCAGAACCAAGAGACCCAGTACTTC. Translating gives CASSYSSQNQETQYF.

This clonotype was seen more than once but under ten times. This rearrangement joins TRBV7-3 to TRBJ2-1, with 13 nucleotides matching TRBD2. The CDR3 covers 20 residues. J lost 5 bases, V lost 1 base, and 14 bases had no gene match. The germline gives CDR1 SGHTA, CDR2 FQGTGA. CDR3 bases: TGTGCCAGCAGCTTAAAGGGAGGGGGACTAGCGGGAAGACCGAACAATGAGCAGTTCTTC. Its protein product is CASSLKGGGLAGRPNNEQFF.

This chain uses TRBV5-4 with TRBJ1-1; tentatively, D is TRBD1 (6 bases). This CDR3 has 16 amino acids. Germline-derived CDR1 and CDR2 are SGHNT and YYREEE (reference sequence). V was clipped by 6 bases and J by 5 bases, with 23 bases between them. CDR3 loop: CASNQEGGPRETEAFF. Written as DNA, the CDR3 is TGTGCCAGCAACCAGGAGGGGGGCCCTAGGGAGACTGAAGCTTTCTTT.

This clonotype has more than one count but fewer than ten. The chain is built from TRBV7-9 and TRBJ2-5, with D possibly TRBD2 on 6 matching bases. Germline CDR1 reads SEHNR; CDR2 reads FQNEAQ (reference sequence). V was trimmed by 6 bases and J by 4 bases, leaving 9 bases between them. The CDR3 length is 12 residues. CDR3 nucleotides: TGTGCCAGCAGGGGACTCCGAGAGACCCAGTACTTC. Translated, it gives CASRGLRETQYF.